The sequence of this T cell receptor (beta chain) was determined in a study of cytomegalovirus exposure and HLA in healthy donors. Study outcomes and limitations: Immune exposure information comprised only CMV serostatus. About 87% or about 30% of the time was how often most TCR beta V segments were productive, according to an earlier analysis.

A note on this clone: Antigen specificity is unknown.

PCR was performed using 60 Vbeta and 13 Jbeta primers. Sequenced by immunoSEQ multiplex PCR; TCRdb stores in-frame clones only, minus some. The data contain about 95,000 clones, approximately 80% of them singletons. The sequencing input was PBMCs. The clonotype comes from a man aged 25-40 years in good health and CMV-seropositive.

The CDR3 sequence: CAIVHKDRDYGYTF. The DNA of the CDR3 is TGCGCCATCGTGCATAAGGACAGGGACTATGGCTACACCTTC. This sequence joins TRBV5-1 and TRBJ1-2; 8 bases are shared with TRBD1. CDR1 is SGHRS and CDR2 is YFSETQ in the germline V gene. The V segment lost 9 bases and the J segment 3 bases; nucleotides outside the gene matches: 10. The CDR3 runs 14 residues.